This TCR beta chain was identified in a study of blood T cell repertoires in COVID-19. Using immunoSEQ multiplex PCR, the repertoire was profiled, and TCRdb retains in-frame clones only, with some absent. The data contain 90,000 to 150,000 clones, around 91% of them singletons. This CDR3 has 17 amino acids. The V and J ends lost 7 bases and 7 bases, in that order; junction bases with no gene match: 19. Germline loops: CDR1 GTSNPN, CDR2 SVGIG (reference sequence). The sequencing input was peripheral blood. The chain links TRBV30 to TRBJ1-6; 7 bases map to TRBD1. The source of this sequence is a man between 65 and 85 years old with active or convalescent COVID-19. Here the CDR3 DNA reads TGTGCCTCCCAAGGGACAGCCGGGAGTATATCCAATTCACCCCTCCACTTT. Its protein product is CASQGTAGSISNSPLHF.